Listed below are T cell receptor beta chains from one sample, sequenced in a study of cytomegalovirus exposure and HLA in healthy donors. Sequenced by immunoSEQ multiplex PCR; TCRdb stores in-frame clones only, minus some. The data show some 200,000 clones, more than 75% seen once. Material for sequencing was PBMCs. These receptors all come from a woman in her forties in good health and CMV-seronegative. CDR3s include the opening cysteine and the closing phenylalanine or tryptophan.

j_call | v_call | cdr3_aa
TRBJ1-2 | TRBV30 | CAWSWTVSDYRGYTF
TRBJ2-5 | TRBV9 | CASSVGSGVTTQYF
TRBJ2-1 | TRBV9 | CASTLGTSGISEQFF
TRBJ1-2 | TRBV11-2 | CASSALGQPYGYTF
TRBJ2-3 | TRBV5-1 | CASTLAGTSGNTRSTDTQYF
TRBJ2-1 | TRBV19 | CASSPDRGDNEQFF
TRBJ2-7 | TRBV19 | CASSIGLAGPKNREQYF
TRBJ2-7 | TRBV27 | CASSWTSGAYEQYF
TRBJ2-3 | TRBV2 | CASGEGDRGRADTQYF
TRBJ2-7 | TRBV7-9 | CASSLVRDEQYF
TRBJ2-2 | TRBV5-1 | CASSGAGAGELFF
TRBJ2-6 | TRBV27 | CASRSFFSGANVLTF
TRBJ2-1 | TRBV30 | CAWSVRTSGHNEQFF
TRBJ1-1 | TRBV27 | CASSYQVNTEAFF
TRBJ2-3 | TRBV28 | CASSSSGTNTDTQYF
TRBJ2-7 | TRBV5-1 | CASSFTGGAHEQYF
TRBJ2-1 | TRBV2 | CASRDYFTQFF
TRBJ2-7 | TRBV4-1 | CASSGTGGLKSSYEQYF
TRBJ2-1 | TRBV5-6 | CASSPGQVPRREQFF
TRBJ2-3 | TRBV19 | CASSISGGPDTQYF
TRBJ2-3 | TRBV6-5 | CASSYSAGSRDTQYF
TRBJ2-7 | TRBV28 | CASSSGQAWVYEQYF
TRBJ2-3 | TRBV28 | CASSSLEDTQYF
TRBJ2-1 | TRBV6-5 | CASSSPSGHYNEQFF
TRBJ1-1 | TRBV9 | CASSPVTGFTEAFF
TRBJ1-2 | TRBV5-6 | CASTPVGANYGYTF
TRBJ2-1 | TRBV29-1 | CSVGSGGDNEQFF
TRBJ1-4 | TRBV27 | CASSSGQGRGEKLFF
TRBJ2-3 | TRBV9 | CASSVDYLGTGGPTDTQYF
TRBJ1-2 | TRBV18 | CASSPQGRTGYTF
TRBJ2-2 | TRBV10-2 | CATHAGELFF
TRBJ2-2 | TRBV5-1 | CASGQAGGTGELFF
TRBJ2-1 | TRBV6-5 | CASSYGRTVNNEQFF
TRBJ1-2 | TRBV6-4 | CASSDGRGDGYTF
TRBJ2-7 | TRBV28 | CASAGVLAGGGYEQYF
TRBJ2-3 | TRBV19 | CASSITGGDTQYF
TRBJ2-3 | TRBV28 | CASSLPGLPPDTQYF
TRBJ1-2 | TRBV18 | CASSPTRDRGLGYGYTF
TRBJ2-2 | TRBV7-3 | CASSPLANTGELFF